The clone carrying this T cell receptor (beta chain) has more than one count but fewer than ten. The antigen is not known. The isolated RNA, all of it, was reverse transcribed, so expressed TCRB transcripts were what got sequenced. Average reads for naive, central memory and regulatory T cell samples were some 3.9 million. Here immunoSEQ multiplex PCR was the method, and the copy in TCRdb shows in-frame clones only, minus some. This sample has roughly 250,000 clones, with over 20% found just once. The sample belongs to a study of beta chain features in type 1 diabetes. V shed 2 bases and J 5 bases; nucleotides not matched to a gene: 7. CDR3 size: 14 residues. Germline CDR1 and CDR2: GTSNPN and SVGIG (reference sequence). Points from the study as a whole: Moderate yet significant TCRB CDR3 shortening was seen in Type 1 diabetes patients in all four CD4+ subsets.

The receptor was derived from a woman in her 40s with type 1 diabetes. The gene calls are TRBV30 and TRBJ2-5, with 8 bases that match TRBD1. The sequencing sample was made of naive CD4+ T cells from blood. CDR3 in DNA: TGTGCCTGGAGTTCGGACAGGGAGACGGAGACCCAGTACTTC. It is translated as CAWSSDRETETQYF. Full variable domain (missing parts from reference TRBV30 and TRBJ2-5): SQTIHQWPATLVQPVGSPLSLECTVEGTSNPNLYWYRQAAGRGLQLLFYSVGIGQISSEVPQNLSASRPQDRQFILSSKKLLLSDSGFYLCAWSSDRETETQYFGPGTRLLVL.